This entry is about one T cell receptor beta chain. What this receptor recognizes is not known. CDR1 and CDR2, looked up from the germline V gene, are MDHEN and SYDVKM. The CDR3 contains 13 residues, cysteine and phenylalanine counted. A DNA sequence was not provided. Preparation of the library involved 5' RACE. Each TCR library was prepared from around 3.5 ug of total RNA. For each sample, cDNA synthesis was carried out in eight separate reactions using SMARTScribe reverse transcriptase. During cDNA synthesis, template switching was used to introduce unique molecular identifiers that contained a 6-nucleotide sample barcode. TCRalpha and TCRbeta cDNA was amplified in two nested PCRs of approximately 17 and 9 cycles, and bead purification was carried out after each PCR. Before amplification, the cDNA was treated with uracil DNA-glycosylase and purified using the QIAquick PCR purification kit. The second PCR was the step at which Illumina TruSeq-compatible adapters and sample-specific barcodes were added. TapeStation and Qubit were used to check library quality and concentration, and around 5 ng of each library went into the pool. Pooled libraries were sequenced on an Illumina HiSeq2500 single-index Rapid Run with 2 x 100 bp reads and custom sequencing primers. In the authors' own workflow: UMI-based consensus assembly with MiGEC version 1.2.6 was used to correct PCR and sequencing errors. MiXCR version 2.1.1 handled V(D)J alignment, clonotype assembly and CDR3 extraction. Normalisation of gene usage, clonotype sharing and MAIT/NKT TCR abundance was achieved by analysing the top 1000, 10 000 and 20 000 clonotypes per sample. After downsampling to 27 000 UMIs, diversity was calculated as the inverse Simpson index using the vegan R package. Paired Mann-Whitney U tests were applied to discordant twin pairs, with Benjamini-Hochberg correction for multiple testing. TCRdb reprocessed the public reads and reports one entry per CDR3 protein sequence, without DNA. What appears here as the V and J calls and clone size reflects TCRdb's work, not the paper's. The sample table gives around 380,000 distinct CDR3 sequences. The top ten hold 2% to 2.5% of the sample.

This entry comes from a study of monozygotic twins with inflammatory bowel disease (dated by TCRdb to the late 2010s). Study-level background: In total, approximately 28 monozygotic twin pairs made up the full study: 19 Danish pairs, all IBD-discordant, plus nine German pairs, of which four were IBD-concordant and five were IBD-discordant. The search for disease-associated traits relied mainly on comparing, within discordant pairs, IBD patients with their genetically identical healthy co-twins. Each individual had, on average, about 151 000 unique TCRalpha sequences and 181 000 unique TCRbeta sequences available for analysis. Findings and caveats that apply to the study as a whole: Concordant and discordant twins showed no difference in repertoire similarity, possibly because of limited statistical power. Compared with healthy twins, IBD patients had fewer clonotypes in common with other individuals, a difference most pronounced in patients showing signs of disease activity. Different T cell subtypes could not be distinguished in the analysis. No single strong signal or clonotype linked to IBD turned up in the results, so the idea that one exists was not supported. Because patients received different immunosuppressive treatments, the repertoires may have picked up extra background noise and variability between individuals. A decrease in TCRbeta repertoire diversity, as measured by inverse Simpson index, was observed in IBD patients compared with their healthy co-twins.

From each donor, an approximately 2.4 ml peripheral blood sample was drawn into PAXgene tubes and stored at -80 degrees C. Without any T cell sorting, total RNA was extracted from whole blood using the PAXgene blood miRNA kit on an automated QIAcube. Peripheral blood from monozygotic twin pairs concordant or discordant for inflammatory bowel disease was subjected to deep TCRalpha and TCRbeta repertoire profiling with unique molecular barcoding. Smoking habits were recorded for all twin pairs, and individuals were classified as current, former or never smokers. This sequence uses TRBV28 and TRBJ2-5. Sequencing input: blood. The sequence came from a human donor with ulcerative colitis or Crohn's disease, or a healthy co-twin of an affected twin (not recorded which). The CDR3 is CASSFWQTETQYF.